This passage covers 18 T cell receptor beta chains from one sample sequenced in a study of sequential checkpoint blockade in melanoma. Treatment meaning: randomized to nivolumab then ipilimumab (arm A) or the reverse (arm B). The data were produced by immunoSEQ multiplex PCR, yet TCRdb's version contains in-frame clones alone and is incomplete. This table holds some 40,000 clones, about 88% found once. The sample consisted of CD8+ T cells sorted from blood (inferred from file names), taken from a patient given nivolumab and ipilimumab in sequence. Receptor source: a human donor with melanoma.

The chain joins TRBV7-8 to TRBJ2-2; 9 bases map to TRBD2. The CDR3 extends over 18 amino acids. Germline CDR1 is SGHVS and CDR2 is FQNEAQ. J was trimmed by 3 bases and V by 6 bases; bases with no gene match: 14. CDR3 amino acids: CASRVVSGGRGHTGELFF. For the CDR3, the DNA is TGTGCCAGCAGGGTCGTTTCGGGCGGGAGGGGGCACACCGGGGAGCTGTTTTTT.

The table lists this clone with a count of one. V and J are TRBV5-1 and TRBJ2-3; 7 nucleotides agree with TRBD1. V dropped 2 bases and J dropped 5; count of bases not matched to a gene: 8. The germline V gene encodes CDR1 SGHRS and CDR2 YFSETQ. The CDR3 is 15 residues long. The DNA of the CDR3 is TGCGCCAGCAGCTTTATAGACCAGGGGGTAGATACGCAGTATTTT. Translated: CASSFIDQGVDTQYF.

The rearrangement uses TRBV30 and TRBJ1-2; TRBD1 aligns across 11 bases. With 2 bases clipped from V and 8 bases from J, the junction kept 7 bases outside the gene matches. This CDR3 is 14 amino acids long. The germline CDR1 and CDR2 sequences are GTSNPN and SVGIG (reference sequence). The CDR3 region is CAWSSGQGAWGYTF. CDR3 sequence (DNA): TGTGCCTGGAGTTCAGGACAGGGGGCCTGGGGCTACACCTTC.

As DNA, the CDR3 is TGTGCCAGCAGTCCCCGACTAGCGCTACGCGAGCAGTACTTC. It specifies CASSPRLALREQYF. The V gene is TRBV27, the J gene TRBJ2-7; 8 positions match TRBD2. The length of the CDR3 is 14 residues. V shed 5 bases and J 6 bases; nucleotides not matched to a gene: 9. From germline, CDR1 is MNHEY and CDR2 SMNVEV (reference sequence).

The chain has TRBV7-2 and TRBJ1-1, with D perhaps TRBD1 (6 bases). This CDR3 has 14 amino acids. V dropped 2 bases and J dropped 3 bases, with 10 bases sitting between them. Germline assignment: CDR1 SGHTA and CDR2 FQGNSA. The CDR3 region is CASSLTQGHTEAFF. CDR3 coding DNA: TGTGCCAGCAGCTTAACGCAGGGGCACACTGAAGCTTTCTTT.

V is TRBV10-3 and J is TRBJ2-1; 7 bases agree with TRBD1. The CDR3 consists of 15 residues. Per germline, CDR1 ENHRY and CDR2 SYGVKD. Trimming removed 4 bases from V and 4 bases from J; junction bases left unmatched: 7. Here the CDR3 DNA reads TGTGCCATCAGTGGACAAGGACAGGATTACAATGAGCAGTTCTTC. It specifies CAISGQGQDYNEQFF.

This chain links TRBV11-2 with TRBJ2-1; 7 positions match TRBD2. The CDR3 is made up of 14 amino acids. V dropped 6 bases and J dropped 0; count of bases not matched to a gene: 2. Per the germline V gene, CDR1 is SGHAT and CDR2 is FQNNGV. In nucleotides, the CDR3 is TGTGCCAGCAGGGGCGGGAGCTCCTACAATGAGCAGTTCTTC. The encoded protein is CASRGGSSYNEQFF.

This chain links TRBV5-6 with TRBJ2-7; D perhaps matches TRBD1 (6 bases). Looked up from germline, CDR1 is SGHDT and CDR2 is YYEEEE. The CDR3 totals 14 residues. V was clipped by 4 bases and J by 4 bases, with 15 bases between them. CDR3 residues: CASSATGTTYEQYF. The CDR3 DNA sequence: TGTGCCAGCAGCGCAACCGGGACAACTTACGAGCAGTACTTC.

The chain carries TRBV4-1 and TRBJ2-2; 10 bases map to TRBD2. This CDR3 contains 16 residues. Germline V gene lookup returns CDR1 MGHRA and CDR2 YSYEKL. Losses at the gene ends were 2 bases for V and 5 bases for J; bases not matched to a gene: 5. Here the CDR3 reads CASSQKLAGATGELFF. The CDR3 region has the DNA TGCGCCAGCAGCCAAAAGCTAGCGGGAGCTACCGGGGAGCTGTTTTTT.

This rearrangement joins TRBV18 to TRBJ2-2; 8 nucleotides agree with TRBD2. The CDR3 runs to 19 residues. Per the germline V gene, CDR1 is KGHSH and CDR2 is LQKENI. The junction had 21 bases not matched to a gene; V was cut back by 6 bases and J by 6 bases. CDR3 loop: CASSPESGSVLASAGELFF. In nucleotides, the CDR3 is TGTGCCAGCTCTCCAGAAAGCGGGAGTGTCTTAGCTAGCGCCGGGGAGCTGTTTTTT.

This chain joins TRBV5-1 and TRBJ2-3; 11 bases align to TRBD2. Germline V CDR1 and CDR2: SGHRS, YFSETQ. This CDR3 region has 16 residues. J lost 4 bases, V lost 3 bases, and 7 bases had no gene match. This chain's CDR3 is CASSSELAGAADTQYF. The CDR3, as DNA: TGCGCCAGCAGCTCGGAACTAGCGGGAGCCGCAGATACGCAGTATTTT.

CDR3 region: CASSLVGQGNQPQHF. In DNA form, the CDR3 reads TGTGCCAGCAGCTTAGTAGGGCAGGGGAATCAGCCCCAGCATTTT. The rearrangement uses TRBV7-9 and TRBJ1-5, with TRBD1 as a possible D gene (6 bases). Germline assignment: CDR1 SEHNR and CDR2 FQNEAQ (reference sequence). V lost 1 base, J lost 4 bases, and 11 bases lay in between. This CDR3 contains 15 residues.

V is TRBV10-3 and J is TRBJ2-5; 9 nucleotides align to TRBD1. After removal of 9 bases from V and 5 bases from J, the junction contained 7 bases not matched to a gene. This CDR3 spans 13 amino acids. Germline lookup yields CDR1 ENHRY and CDR2 SYGVKD. DNA for the CDR3: TGTGCCATTCATCCGGGACAGGGCGAGACCCAGTACTTC. Protein product: CAIHPGQGETQYF.

The chain links TRBV9 to TRBJ2-1; a possible D gene is TRBD1 (6 bases). V was shortened by 4 bases and J by 4 bases, with 27 bases between the two germline ends. Germline V gene sequence: CDR1 SGDLS, CDR2 YYNGEE. The length of the CDR3 is 19 residues. This CDR3 reads CASSLNREESLKTYNEQFF. The CDR3 DNA follows: TGTGCCAGCAGCCTTAACAGGGAAGAGTCATTAAAAACTTACAATGAGCAGTTCTTC.

This rearrangement joins TRBV7-9 to TRBJ2-1; D gene ambiguous. The CDR3 runs to 15 residues. Trimming cost V 0 bases and J 6 bases, with 12 bases left between them. Germline V gives CDR1 SEHNR, CDR2 FQNEAQ (reference sequence). The CDR3 DNA reads TGTGCCAGCAGCTTAGCGTACGGGTGGAGCAATGAGCAGTTCTTC. Translated: CASSLAYGWSNEQFF.

The rearrangement links TRBV9 to TRBJ2-5, with 7 bases that match TRBD1. This CDR3 is 13 amino acids long. J gave up 0 bases and V 7 bases, and 3 bases lay outside the gene matches. Germline V gives CDR1 SGDLS, CDR2 YYNGEE. The DNA for the CDR3 is TGTGCCAGCCAGGGACAGAACCAAGAGACCCAGTACTTC. Translation gives CASQGQNQETQYF. Combining the CDR3 with reference TRBV9 and TRBJ2-5 gives the whole variable domain DSGVTQTPKHLITATGQRVTLRCSPRSGDLSVYWYQQSLDQGLQFLIQYYNGEERAKGNILERFSAQQFPDLHSELNLSSLELGDSALYFCASQGQNQETQYFGPGTRLLVL.

V is TRBV7-9 and J is TRBJ2-4, with D maybe TRBD2 (5 bases). The germline V gene encodes CDR1 SEHNR and CDR2 FQNEAQ (reference sequence). V was clipped by 0 bases and J by 5 bases, with 8 bases between them. CDR3 length: 14 amino acids. DNA of the CDR3: TGTGCCAGCAGCTTAGCGGGAGACGAAAACATTCAGTACTTC. Translation gives CASSLAGDENIQYF.

V and J are TRBV9 and TRBJ2-1; 7 positions agree with TRBD1. J gave up 2 bases and V 4 bases, and 9 bases lay outside the gene matches. The germline CDR1 and CDR2 sequences are SGDLS and YYNGEE. CDR3 length equals 16 residues. CDR3 sequence (DNA): TGTGCCAGCAGCCCTTCCTACCAGGGGGCCTACAATGAGCAGTTCTTC. Translated: CASSPSYQGAYNEQFF.